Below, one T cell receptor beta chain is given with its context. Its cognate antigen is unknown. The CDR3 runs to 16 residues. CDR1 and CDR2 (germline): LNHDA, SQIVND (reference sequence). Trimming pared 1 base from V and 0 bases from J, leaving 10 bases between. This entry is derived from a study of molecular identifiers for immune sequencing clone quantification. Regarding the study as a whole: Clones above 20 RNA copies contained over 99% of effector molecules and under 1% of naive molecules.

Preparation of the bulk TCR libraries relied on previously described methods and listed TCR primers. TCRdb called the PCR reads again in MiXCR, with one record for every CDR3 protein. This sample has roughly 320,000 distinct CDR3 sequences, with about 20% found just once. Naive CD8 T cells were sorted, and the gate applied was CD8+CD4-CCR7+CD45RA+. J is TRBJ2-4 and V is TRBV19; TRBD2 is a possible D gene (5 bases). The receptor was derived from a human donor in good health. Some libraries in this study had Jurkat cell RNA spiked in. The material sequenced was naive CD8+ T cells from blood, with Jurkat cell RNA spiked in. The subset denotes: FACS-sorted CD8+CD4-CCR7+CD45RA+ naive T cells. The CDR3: CASSIASRSAKNIQYF. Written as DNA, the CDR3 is TGTGCCAGTAGTATAGCTAGCAGGTCAGCCAAAAACATTCAGTACTTC.